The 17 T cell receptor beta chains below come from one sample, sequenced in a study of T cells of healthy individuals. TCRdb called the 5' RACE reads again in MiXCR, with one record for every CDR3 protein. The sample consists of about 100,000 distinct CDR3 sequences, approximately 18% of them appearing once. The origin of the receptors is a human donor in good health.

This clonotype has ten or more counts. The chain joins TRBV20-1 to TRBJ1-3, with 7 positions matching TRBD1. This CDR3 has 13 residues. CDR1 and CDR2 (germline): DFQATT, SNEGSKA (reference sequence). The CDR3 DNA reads TGCAGCGGGACAGACGACTCTGGAAACACCATATATTTT. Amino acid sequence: CSGTDDSGNTIYF.

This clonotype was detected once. CDR3 sequence reads: CASSFSGESGGIFYGYTF. In nucleotides, the CDR3 is TGTGCCAGCAGCTTCTCGGGGGAATCGGGGGGGATTTTCTATGGCTACACCTTC. The V and J genes are TRBV12-3 or TRBV12-4 and TRBJ1-2, with a weak D call TRBD1 (5 bases). Trimming removed 6 bases at V and 4 bases at J, with 27 bases between. The CDR3 sequence is 18 residues long.

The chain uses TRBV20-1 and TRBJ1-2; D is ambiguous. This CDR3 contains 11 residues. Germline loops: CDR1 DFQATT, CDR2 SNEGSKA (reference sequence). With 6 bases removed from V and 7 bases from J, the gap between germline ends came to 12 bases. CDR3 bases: TGCAGTGCCGATGTTTTCTCTGGCTACACCTTC. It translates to CSADVFSGYTF.

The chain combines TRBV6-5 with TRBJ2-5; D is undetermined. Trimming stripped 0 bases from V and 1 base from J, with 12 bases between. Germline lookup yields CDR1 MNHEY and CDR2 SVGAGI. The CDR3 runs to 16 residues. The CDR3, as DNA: TGTGCCAGCAGTTACTCGAGAATGGACGCCCAAGAGACCCAGTACTTC. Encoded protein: CASSYSRMDAQETQYF.

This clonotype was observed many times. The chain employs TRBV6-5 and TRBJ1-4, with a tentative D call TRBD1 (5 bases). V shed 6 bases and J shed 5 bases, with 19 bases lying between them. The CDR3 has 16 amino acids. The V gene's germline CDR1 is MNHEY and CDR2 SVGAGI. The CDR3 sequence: CASRPDPNRDNEKLFF. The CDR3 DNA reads TGTGCCAGCAGACCCGACCCCAACCGGGACAATGAAAAACTGTTTTTT.

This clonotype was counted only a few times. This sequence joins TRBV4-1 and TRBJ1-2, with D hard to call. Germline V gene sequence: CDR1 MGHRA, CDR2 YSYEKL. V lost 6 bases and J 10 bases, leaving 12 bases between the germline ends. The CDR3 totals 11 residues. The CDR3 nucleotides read TGCGCCAGCAGTAACAGTGGGGACTACACCTTC. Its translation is CASSNSGDYTF.

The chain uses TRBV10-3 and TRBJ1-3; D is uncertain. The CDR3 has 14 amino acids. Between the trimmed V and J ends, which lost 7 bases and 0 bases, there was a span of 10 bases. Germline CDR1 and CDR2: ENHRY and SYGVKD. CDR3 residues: CAIMAGSSGNTIYF. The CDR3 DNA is TGTGCCATCATGGCGGGGAGCTCTGGAAACACCATATATTTT.

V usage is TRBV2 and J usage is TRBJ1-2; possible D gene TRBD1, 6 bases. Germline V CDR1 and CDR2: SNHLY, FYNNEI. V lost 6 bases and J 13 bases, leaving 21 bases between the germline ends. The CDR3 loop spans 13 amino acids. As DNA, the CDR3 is TGTGCCAGCAGAGCCCAACCGGGACAACCCCTCACCTTC. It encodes CASRAQPGQPLTF.

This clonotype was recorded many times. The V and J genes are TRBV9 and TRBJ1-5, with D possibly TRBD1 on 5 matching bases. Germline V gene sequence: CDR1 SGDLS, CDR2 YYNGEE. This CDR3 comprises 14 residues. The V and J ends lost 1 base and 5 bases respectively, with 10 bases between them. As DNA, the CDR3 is TGTGCCAGCAGCGTATCCGGGGACGATCAGCCCCAGCATTTT. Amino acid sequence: CASSVSGDDQPQHF.

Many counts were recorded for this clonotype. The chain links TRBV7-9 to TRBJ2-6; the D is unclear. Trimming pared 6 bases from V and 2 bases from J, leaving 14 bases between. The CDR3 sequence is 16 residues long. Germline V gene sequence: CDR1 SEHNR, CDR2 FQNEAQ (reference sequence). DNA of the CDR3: TGTGCCAGCAGTCACCTTAGGCGTACTGGGGCCAACGTCCTGACTTTC. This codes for CASSHLRRTGANVLTF. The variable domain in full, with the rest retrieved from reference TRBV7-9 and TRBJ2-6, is DTGVSQNPRHKITKRGQNVTFRCDPISEHNRLYWYRQTLGQGPEFLTYFQNEAQLEKSRLLSDRFSAERPKGSFSTLEIQRTEQGDSAMYLCASSHLRRTGANVLTFGAGSRLTVL.

The CDR3 sequence is CASSSDRDHGELFF. CDR3 in DNA: TGTGCCAGCAGCTCCGACAGGGATCACGGGGAGCTGTTTTTT. The chain combines TRBV7-9 with TRBJ2-2; 7 positions match TRBD1. V gave up 4 bases and J gave up 7 bases; unmatched junction bases: 6. Germline assignment: CDR1 SEHNR and CDR2 FQNEAQ (reference sequence). The CDR3 sequence is 14 residues long.

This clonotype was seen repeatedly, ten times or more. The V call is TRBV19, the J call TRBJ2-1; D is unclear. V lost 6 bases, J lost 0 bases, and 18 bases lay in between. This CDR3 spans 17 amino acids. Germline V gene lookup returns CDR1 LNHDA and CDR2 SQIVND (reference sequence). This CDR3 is CASRYGSGRSSYNEQFF. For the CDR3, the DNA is TGTGCCAGTAGATACGGCTCGGGCCGGAGCTCCTACAATGAGCAGTTCTTC.

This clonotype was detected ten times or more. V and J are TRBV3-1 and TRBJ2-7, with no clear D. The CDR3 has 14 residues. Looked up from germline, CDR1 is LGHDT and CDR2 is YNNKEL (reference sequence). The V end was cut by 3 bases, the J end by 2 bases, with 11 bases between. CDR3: CASSQTPVTYEQYF. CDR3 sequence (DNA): TGTGCCAGCAGCCAGACTCCTGTAACCTACGAGCAGTACTTC.

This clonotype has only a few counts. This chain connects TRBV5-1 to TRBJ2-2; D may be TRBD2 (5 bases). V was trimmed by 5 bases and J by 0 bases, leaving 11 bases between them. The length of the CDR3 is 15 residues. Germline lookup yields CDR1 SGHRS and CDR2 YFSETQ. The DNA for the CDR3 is TGCGCCAGCAGTTGGAGGACGTCGAACACCGGGGAGCTGTTTTTT. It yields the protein CASSWRTSNTGELFF.

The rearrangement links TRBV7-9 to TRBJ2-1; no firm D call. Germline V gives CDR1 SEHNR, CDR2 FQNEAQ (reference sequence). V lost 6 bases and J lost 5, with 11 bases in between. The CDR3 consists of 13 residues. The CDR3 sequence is CASRSYIDNEQFF. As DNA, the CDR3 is TGTGCCAGCAGATCCTACATTGACAATGAGCAGTTCTTC. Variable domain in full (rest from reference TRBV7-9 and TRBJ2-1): DTGVSQNPRHKITKRGQNVTFRCDPISEHNRLYWYRQTLGQGPEFLTYFQNEAQLEKSRLLSDRFSAERPKGSFSTLEIQRTEQGDSAMYLCASRSYIDNEQFFGPGTRLTVL.

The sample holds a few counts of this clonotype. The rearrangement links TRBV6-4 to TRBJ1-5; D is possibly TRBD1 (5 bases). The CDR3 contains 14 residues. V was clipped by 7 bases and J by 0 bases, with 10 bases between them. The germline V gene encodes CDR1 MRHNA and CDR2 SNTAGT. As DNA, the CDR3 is TGTGCCAGCAAACAGGAAATTAGCAATCAGCCCCAGCATTTT. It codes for CASKQEISNQPQHF.

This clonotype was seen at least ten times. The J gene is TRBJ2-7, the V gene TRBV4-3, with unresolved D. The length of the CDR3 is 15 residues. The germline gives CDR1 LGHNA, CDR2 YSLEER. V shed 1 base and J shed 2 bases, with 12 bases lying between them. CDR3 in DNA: TGCGCCAGCAGCCAAGGTCTTGTCCCAGCCTACGAGCAGTACTTC. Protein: CASSQGLVPAYEQYF.